The entry below describes one T cell receptor beta chain. These data originate in a study of control samples from healthy donors and cancer patients. The table came from immunoSEQ multiplex PCR; TCRdb's copy has only in-frame clones and leaves some out. The repertoire consists of 70,000 to 75,000 clones, with 89% occurring once and the leading ten covering about 19%. Germline assignment: CDR1 MNHEY and CDR2 SVGAGI. This CDR3 contains 14 residues. The junction had 7 bases not matched to a gene; V was cut back by 6 bases and J by 7 bases. This clonotype was sampled from a man between 60 and 75 years old with lung cancer. This rearrangement joins TRBV6-5 to TRBJ1-2; TRBD1 matches at 11 bases. Sample: PBMCs. This chain's CDR3 is CASSTTGTGGGYTF. The CDR3 DNA reads TGTGCCAGCAGCACAACCGGGACAGGGGGTGGCTACACCTTC.